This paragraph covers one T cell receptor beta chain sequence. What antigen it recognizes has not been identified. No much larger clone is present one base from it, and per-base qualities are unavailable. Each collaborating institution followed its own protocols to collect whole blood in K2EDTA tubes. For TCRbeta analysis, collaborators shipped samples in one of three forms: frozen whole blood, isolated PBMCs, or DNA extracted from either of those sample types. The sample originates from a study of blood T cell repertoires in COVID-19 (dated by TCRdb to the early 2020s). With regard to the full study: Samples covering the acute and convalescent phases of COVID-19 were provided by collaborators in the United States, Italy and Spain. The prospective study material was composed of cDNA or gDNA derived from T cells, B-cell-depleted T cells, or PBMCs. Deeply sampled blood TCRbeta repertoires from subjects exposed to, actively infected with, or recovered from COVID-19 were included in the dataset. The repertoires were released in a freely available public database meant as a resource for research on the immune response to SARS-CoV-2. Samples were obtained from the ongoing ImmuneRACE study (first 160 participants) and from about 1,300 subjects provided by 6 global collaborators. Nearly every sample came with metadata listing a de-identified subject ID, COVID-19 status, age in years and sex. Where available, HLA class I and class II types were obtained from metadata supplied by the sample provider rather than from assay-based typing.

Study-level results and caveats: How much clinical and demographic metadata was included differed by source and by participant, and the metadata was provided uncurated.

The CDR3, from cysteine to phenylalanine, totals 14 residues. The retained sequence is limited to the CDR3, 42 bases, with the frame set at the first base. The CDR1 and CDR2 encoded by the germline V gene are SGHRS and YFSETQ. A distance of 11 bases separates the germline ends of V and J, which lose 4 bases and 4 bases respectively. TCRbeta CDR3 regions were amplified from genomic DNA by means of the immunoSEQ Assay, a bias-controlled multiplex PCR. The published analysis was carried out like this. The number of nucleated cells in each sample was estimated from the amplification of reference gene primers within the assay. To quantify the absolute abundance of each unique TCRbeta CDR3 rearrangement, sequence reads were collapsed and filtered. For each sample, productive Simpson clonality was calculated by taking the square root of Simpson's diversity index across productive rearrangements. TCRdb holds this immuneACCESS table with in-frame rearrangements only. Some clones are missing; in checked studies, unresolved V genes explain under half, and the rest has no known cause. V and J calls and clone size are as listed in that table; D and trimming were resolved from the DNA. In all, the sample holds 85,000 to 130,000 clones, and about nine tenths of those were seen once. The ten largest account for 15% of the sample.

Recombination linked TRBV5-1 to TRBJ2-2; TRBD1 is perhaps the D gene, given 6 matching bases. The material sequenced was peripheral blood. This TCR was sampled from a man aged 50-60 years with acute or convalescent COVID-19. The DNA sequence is TGCGCCAGCAGCCTTACAGGGATCACCGGGGAGCTGTTTTTT. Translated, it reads CASSLTGITGELFF.